This TCR beta chain was recorded in a study of T cell responses to AZD1222 COVID-19 vaccine. Study summary: Second doses that came at about 4 or about 12 weeks were put together.

As to this clone: Antigen specificity is unknown.

Notes on the study in general: Repertoires were sampled only after the peak T cell response. Vaccine-associated CD4 TCRs ranged over spike, dominating at 160-218 and 743-854. Baseline antibody screening turned up just a handful of seropositive AZD1222 recipients.

The method was immunoSEQ multiplex PCR; TCRdb's version includes in-frame clones alone and lacks a portion of them. The table lists over 100,000 clones, 90% of them singletons. The V end was cut by 6 bases, the J end by 0 bases, with 0 bases between. Germline V gene data show CDR1 as SNHLY and CDR2 as FYNNEI. The CDR3 runs 11 residues. The origin of this receptor is an adult in good health. This chain connects TRBV2 to TRBJ1-3; no clear D. The material was peripheral blood, obtained on day 0 of AZD1222 vaccination. The DNA for the CDR3 is TGTGCCAGCAGCTCTGGAAACACCATATATTTT. This encodes CASSSGNTIYF.